The source of this T cell receptor beta chain is a study of cytomegalovirus exposure and HLA in healthy donors. Regarding the study as a whole: The authors later found TCR association rates varying by HLA locus, with DRB1 most and HLA-C fewest.

The PCR had 60 Vbeta and 13 Jbeta primers. Method: immunoSEQ multiplex PCR; TCRdb's copy keeps in-frame clones and lacks some. The table shows some 140,000 clones, with under 85% occurring only once. This clone came up a few times. Its cognate antigen is unknown. With 5 bases removed from V and 6 bases from J, the gap between germline ends came to 13 bases. The CDR3 length is 13 residues. The germline gives CDR1 SEHNR, CDR2 FQNEAQ (reference sequence). Input material: PBMCs. The chain has TRBV7-9 and TRBJ1-2; D is unresolved. The sequence derives from a man between 25 and 39 years old in good health and CMV-seronegative. Written as DNA, the CDR3 is TGTGCCAGCAGCCGAAATGTCGGGGATGGCTACACCTTC. This encodes CASSRNVGDGYTF.